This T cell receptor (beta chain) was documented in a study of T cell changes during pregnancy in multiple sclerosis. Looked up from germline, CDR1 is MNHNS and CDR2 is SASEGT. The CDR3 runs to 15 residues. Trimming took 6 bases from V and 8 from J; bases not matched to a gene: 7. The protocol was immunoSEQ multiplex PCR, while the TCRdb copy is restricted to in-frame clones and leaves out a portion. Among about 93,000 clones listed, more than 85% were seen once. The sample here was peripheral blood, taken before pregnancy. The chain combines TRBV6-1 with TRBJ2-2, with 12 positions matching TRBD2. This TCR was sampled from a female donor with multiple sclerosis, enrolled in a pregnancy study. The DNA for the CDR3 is TGTGCCAGCAGCGCGACTAGCGGGAGTTTGGGGGAGCTGTTTTTT. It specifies CASSATSGSLGELFF.